The subject of this entry is one T cell receptor beta chain. Cohorts were assigned according to the clinical history that participants reported. This entry is derived from a study of blood T cell repertoires in COVID-19. V gave up 2 bases and J gave up 1 base, with 14 bases separating them. The CDR3 sequence is 16 residues long. CDR1 is KGHSH, CDR2 LQKENI, per germline. Clones were read by immunoSEQ multiplex PCR, and TCRdb kept only the in-frame ones, dropping some. The sample holds about 210,000 clones, approximately 78% seen once. The rearrangement joins TRBV18 to TRBJ1-1; D possibly corresponds to TRBD1 (5 bases). Sequenced material: PBMCs or T cells enriched from blood (not recorded which). This clonotype was obtained from a man between 40 and 49 years old who had recovered from COVID-19. CDR3 loop: CASSPASGRPNTEAFF. The CDR3 nucleotides are TGTGCCAGCTCACCAGCATCAGGGCGACCGAACACTGAAGCTTTCTTT.